These T cell receptor beta chains were read from a single sample in a study of T cells in Graves' hyperthyroidism and ophthalmopathy. One entry per CDR3 protein, called by TCRdb with MiXCR from the multiplex PCR reads. The sample yields 600,000 to 700,000 distinct CDR3 sequences, 14% to 15% seen once. Sequenced input: blood. These receptors were collected from a woman between 40 and 55 years old with Graves' ophthalmopathy. Both conserved end residues are part of each CDR3.

V gene	J gene	CDR3 protein
TRBV20-1	TRBJ2-2	CSPRPLANTGELFF
TRBV12-5	TRBJ2-7	CASGPGPVNTYEQYF
TRBV29-1	TRBJ1-1	CSVVRQGADTEAFF
TRBV19	TRBJ1-5	CASSSTGGAGQPQHF
TRBV7-2	TRBJ2-7	CASSLPQSYEQYF
TRBV6-5	TRBJ2-5	CASSYLQGAGETQYF
TRBV6-1	TRBJ1-1	CASSPPSLGHEAFF
TRBV12-3/TRBV12-4	TRBJ2-7	CASSQPGQGPYEQYF
TRBV7-2	TRBJ2-2	CASTLSGPNTGELFF
TRBV19	TRBJ1-1	CASSITGAGNTEAFF
TRBV4-2	TRBJ2-2	CASSQDGTSGTGELFF
TRBV20-1	TRBJ2-7	CSARTPSGTAYEQYF
TRBV20-1	TRBJ1-2	CSAKAQGQGAQEGYTF
TRBV15	TRBJ1-6	CATSRDGGQNSPLHF